Listed here are 24 T cell receptor beta chains from one sample, sequenced in a study of cytomegalovirus exposure and HLA in healthy donors (dated by TCRdb to the late 2010s). The receptor library was made with the immunoSEQ multiplex PCR assay. For the multiplex PCR, a mixture combining 60 forward primers for TCR Vbeta segments and 13 reverse primers for TCR Jbeta segments was used. TCRdb took over this immuneACCESS table, retaining in-frame rearrangements with V and J assigned. Such tables are incomplete; in checked studies, under half of the missing clones stem from an unresolved V gene, and the remainder is unexplained. This sample comprises 130,000 or so clones, about 74% of them detected only once. The biggest ten clones account for roughly 4% of the sample. Specimen: PBMCs. These receptors all stem from a man aged 18 to 35 in good health and CMV-seropositive.

V usage is TRBV7-6 and J usage is TRBJ1-5, with 7 bases lining up with TRBD1. The CDR3 has 15 residues. Germline lookup yields CDR1 SGHVS and CDR2 FNYEAQ. V was clipped by 0 bases and J by 6 bases; unmatched bases: 5. CDR3 in amino acids: CASSLAPGGRQPQHF. For the CDR3, the DNA is TGTGCCAGCAGCTTAGCCCCAGGGGGACGTCAGCCCCAGCATTTT.

The gene calls are TRBV19 and TRBJ1-5; a possible D gene is TRBD1 (5 bases). Trimming shortened V by 3 bases and J by 3 bases, and 12 bases separated the two germline ends. The germline V gene encodes CDR1 LNHDA and CDR2 SQIVND (reference sequence). This CDR3 has 15 residues. CDR3 region: CASSMRQGSNQPQHF. Here the CDR3 DNA reads TGTGCCAGTAGTATGAGGCAGGGTTCCAATCAGCCCCAGCATTTT.

This CDR3 reads CASSPRTASSGNTIYF. The CDR3 nucleotides are TGTGCCAGCAGCCCGCGGACTGCGAGCTCTGGAAACACCATATATTTT. The rearrangement joins TRBV5-5 to TRBJ1-3; no definite D call. The CDR3 totals 16 residues. Germline CDR1 is SGHKS and CDR2 is YYEKEE (reference sequence). Trimming removed 4 bases from V and 0 bases from J, with 14 bases in between.

V gene TRBV28 combines with J gene TRBJ1-4; TRBD1 might be the D (5 bases). Trimming removed 2 bases from V and 7 bases from J, with 17 bases in between. Germline CDR1 reads MDHEN; CDR2 reads SYDVKM. CDR3 length: 16 residues. The CDR3 DNA reads TGTGCCAGCAGTTTAACCTCAGGGCGCCCGGTTGAAAAACTGTTTTTT. Translated: CASSLTSGRPVEKLFF. The full variable domain, its missing parts supplied by reference TRBV28 and TRBJ1-4, is DVKVTQSSRYLVKRTGEKVFLECVQDMDHENMFWYRQDPGLGLRLIYFSYDVKMKEKGDIPEGYSVSREKKERFSLILESASTNQTSMYLCASSLTSGRPVEKLFFGSGTQLSVL.

The CDR3, as DNA: TGTGCCAGCAGTTACGCGCTAGCGCAGCCCTACAATGAGCAGTTCTTC. Amino acid sequence: CASSYALAQPYNEQFF. The chain employs TRBV6-5 and TRBJ2-1; D perhaps matches TRBD2 (6 bases). The CDR3 covers 16 residues. CDR1 and CDR2 (germline): MNHEY, SVGAGI. With 2 bases removed from V and 2 bases from J, the gap between germline ends came to 13 bases.

The chain is built from TRBV5-1 and TRBJ2-3, with 11 bases identical to TRBD2. CDR3 size: 16 residues. From germline, CDR1 is SGHRS and CDR2 YFSETQ. V lost 4 bases to trimming and J lost 2 bases; unmatched junction nucleotides: 6. CDR3 region: CASSPGLADVTDTQYF. CDR3 coding DNA: TGCGCCAGCAGCCCGGGACTAGCGGACGTCACAGATACGCAGTATTTT.

The chain has TRBV5-5 and TRBJ2-7; TRBD1 matches at 7 bases. Germline V gene lookup returns CDR1 SGHKS and CDR2 YYEKEE (reference sequence). CDR3 length equals 14 residues. The J segment lost 2 bases and the V segment lost 3 bases, leaving 5 bases of the junction unmatched. The CDR3 DNA reads as TGTGCCAGCAGCTACTCCAGGGGGACCTACGAGCAGTACTTC. It specifies CASSYSRGTYEQYF.

This rearrangement joins TRBV4-2 to TRBJ1-4; D is unresolved. V was pared by 4 bases and J by 3 bases, with 15 bases between. Germline V gene data show CDR1 as LGHNA and CDR2 as YNFKEQ. This CDR3 comprises 16 residues. CDR3 coding DNA: TGTGCCAGCAGCCCCTTTTCCGGGGTGGCTAATGAAAAACTGTTTTTT. Its translation is CASSPFSGVANEKLFF.

This rearrangement joins TRBV10-2 to TRBJ1-2, with a weak D call TRBD1 (6 bases). CDR1 is WSHSY, CDR2 SAAADI, per germline. The CDR3 consists of 14 residues. V was clipped by 8 bases and J by 4 bases, with 17 bases between them. This CDR3 reads CASRPGRGIYGYTF. CDR3 in DNA: TGCGCCAGCCGCCCGGGGAGGGGGATCTATGGCTACACCTTC.

The chain uses TRBV18 and TRBJ1-2, with 8 bases identical to TRBD1. The CDR3 is 14 amino acids. CDR1 and CDR2 from the germline V gene are KGHSH and LQKENI. The ends lost 3 bases at V and 4 bases at J; junction bases unmatched: 4. DNA of the CDR3: TGTGCCAGCTCACCCATGACAGGGGCCTATGGCTACACCTTC. The encoded protein is CASSPMTGAYGYTF.

V usage is TRBV5-6 and J usage is TRBJ2-2, with 8 bases that match TRBD1. The CDR3 is made up of 15 amino acids. Germline V CDR1 and CDR2: SGHDT, YYEEEE. With V trimmed by 4 bases and J by 6 bases, 8 bases remained unmatched. CDR3 amino acids: CASSLGQVTSGELFF. In DNA form, the CDR3 reads TGTGCCAGCAGCCTGGGACAGGTCACCTCCGGGGAGCTGTTTTTT.

This rearrangement joins TRBV15 to TRBJ2-7; 7 bases are shared with TRBD1. The V segment lost 1 base and the J segment 3 bases; nucleotides outside the gene matches: 9. The CDR3 is 16 residues long. CDR1 is LNHNV and CDR2 is YYDKDF in the germline V gene (reference sequence). CDR3 DNA sequence: TGTGCCACCAGCAGAGGCTCGACAGGGATTTACTACGAGCAGTACTTC. As protein: CATSRGSTGIYYEQYF.

This clone came up a few times. The chain has TRBV5-4 and TRBJ2-3, with 10 positions matching TRBD2. In germline, CDR1 is SGHNT, CDR2 YYREEE (reference sequence). The V gene end was trimmed by 4 bases and the J gene end by 3 bases; junction bases not matched to a gene: 5. The CDR3 extends over 15 amino acids. CDR3 coding DNA: TGTGCCAGCAGCACGAGCGGGGGGGGTACAGATACGCAGTATTTT. This sequence encodes CASSTSGGGTDTQYF.

The chain couples TRBV7-2 to TRBJ1-2, with D possibly matching TRBD1 (5 bases). Per germline, CDR1 SGHTA and CDR2 FQGNSA. Trimming pared 1 base from V and 4 bases from J, leaving 13 bases between. The CDR3 has 15 amino acids. The CDR3 region is CASSLGSPGLYGYTF. CDR3 bases: TGTGCCAGCAGCTTAGGATCTCCAGGGCTCTATGGCTACACCTTC.

V and J are TRBV7-8 and TRBJ1-6; no firm D call. Looked up from germline, CDR1 is SGHVS and CDR2 is FQNEAQ. The CDR3 runs to 12 residues. The V and J ends lost 3 bases and 5 bases respectively, with 2 bases between them. The DNA for the CDR3 is TGTGCCAGCAGCTTCAATAATTCACCCCTCCACTTT. It yields the protein CASSFNNSPLHF.

The gene calls are TRBV6-4 and TRBJ2-3, with TRBD2 identical over 9 bases. Germline lookup yields CDR1 MRHNA and CDR2 SNTAGT. The ends lost 4 bases at V and 4 bases at J; junction bases unmatched: 3. The CDR3 has 14 residues. The CDR3 spells CASSVAGGPDTQYF. CDR3 DNA: TGTGCCAGCAGTGTGGCGGGGGGGCCAGATACGCAGTATTTT.

The chain links TRBV29-1 to TRBJ2-7; a weak D match, TRBD1 (6 bases). This CDR3 has 14 amino acids. Germline CDR1 is SQVTM and CDR2 is ANQGSEA. V was trimmed by 1 base and J by 7 bases, leaving 17 bases between them. DNA of the CDR3: TGCAGCGTTGAAGTCGCAGGGGCGAAGTTTGAGCAGTACTTC. Translating gives CSVEVAGAKFEQYF.

The rearrangement uses TRBV4-1 and TRBJ2-5; D possibly corresponds to TRBD1 (6 bases). The CDR3 loop spans 15 amino acids. The germline V gene encodes CDR1 MGHRA and CDR2 YSYEKL. Trimming removed 4 bases from V and 3 bases from J, with 15 bases in between. CDR3 sequence (DNA): TGCGCCAGCAGCCCATTAGGGACATCCAAAGAGACCCAGTACTTC. This translates into CASSPLGTSKETQYF.

The V call is TRBV7-3, the J call TRBJ2-1; 14 bases fit TRBD2. CDR1 is SGHTA and CDR2 is FQGTGA in the germline V gene. The CDR3 is 14 residues long. V lost 4 bases and J lost 10; bases outside the gene matches: 3. The CDR3: CASSSGTSGSEQFF. In nucleotides, the CDR3 is TGTGCCAGCAGCTCCGGGACTAGCGGGAGCGAGCAGTTCTTC.

The V gene is TRBV2, the J gene TRBJ2-2, with a weak D call TRBD1 (6 bases). CDR1 is SNHLY, CDR2 FYNNEI, per germline. Deletions cut 5 bases from V and 3 bases from J, with 16 bases between. The CDR3 runs to 16 residues. The CDR3 reads CASSYETGPYTGELFF. For the CDR3, the DNA is TGTGCCAGCAGTTACGAGACAGGACCGTACACCGGGGAGCTGTTTTTT.

J is TRBJ2-7 and V is TRBV18; 7 bases map to TRBD1. The CDR3 covers 16 residues. Germline values: CDR1 KGHSH, CDR2 LQKENI. V was pared by 4 bases and J by 4 bases, with 13 bases of the junction left unmatched. This CDR3 is CASSLGTGTAQYEQYF. The CDR3, as DNA: TGTGCCAGCTCACTAGGAACCGGGACAGCTCAATACGAGCAGTACTTC.

This clone was counted a single time. The chain is built from TRBV27 and TRBJ1-2, with D unclear. The length of the CDR3 is 14 residues. V was shortened by 8 bases and J by 8 bases, with 21 bases between the two germline ends. The germline V gene encodes CDR1 MNHEY and CDR2 SMNVEV (reference sequence). The CDR3 reads CASRPLTPLVGYTF. CDR3 nucleotides: TGTGCCAGCCGCCCCCTGACTCCCCTGGTCGGCTACACCTTC.

The chain joins TRBV28 to TRBJ1-1; the match to TRBD1 covers 11 bases. The CDR3 consists of 14 residues. The germline V gene has CDR1 MDHEN and CDR2 SYDVKM. The V gene end was trimmed by 7 bases and the J gene end by 5 bases; junction bases not matched to a gene: 6. Written as DNA, the CDR3 is TGTGCCAGCATTGGGACAGGGGGTCATACTGAAGCTTTCTTT. It yields the protein CASIGTGGHTEAFF. The full variable domain, its missing parts supplied by reference TRBV28 and TRBJ1-1, is DVKVTQSSRYLVKRTGEKVFLECVQDMDHENMFWYRQDPGLGLRLIYFSYDVKMKEKGDIPEGYSVSREKKERFSLILESASTNQTSMYLCASIGTGGHTEAFFGQGTRLTVV.

The genes are TRBV11-2 and TRBJ2-7; 8 positions agree with TRBD1. Germline V gene sequence: CDR1 SGHAT, CDR2 FQNNGV. CDR3 length: 14 amino acids. V shed 6 bases, J shed 1 base, and the junction held 5 bases outside the gene matches. This CDR3 is CASSRQGLSYEQYF. The CDR3 DNA is TGTGCCAGCAGTCGACAGGGGCTTTCCTACGAGCAGTACTTC.